This passage covers 5 T cell receptor beta chains from one sample sequenced in a study of blood T cell repertoires in COVID-19. The protocol was immunoSEQ multiplex PCR, while the TCRdb copy is restricted to in-frame clones and leaves out a portion. The sample lists 95,000 or so clones, 84% occurring once. Sequencing was done on a sample of peripheral blood. The receptors here all came from a human donor in a cohort sampled during active COVID-19.

The chain has TRBV7-9 and TRBJ1-1; perhaps TRBD1 as D (6 bases). Germline V gene data show CDR1 as SEHNR and CDR2 as FQNEAQ (reference sequence). This CDR3 has 15 amino acids. V dropped 5 bases and J dropped 1 base, with 14 bases sitting between them. The CDR3 DNA follows: TGTGCCAGCAGCCCCTTACAGGGTTGGAACACTGAAGCTTTCTTT. Amino acid sequence: CASSPLQGWNTEAFF. Complete variable domain (other parts from reference TRBV7-9 and TRBJ1-1): DTGVSQNPRHKITKRGQNVTFRCDPISEHNRLYWYRQTLGQGPEFLTYFQNEAQLEKSRLLSDRFSAERPKGSFSTLEIQRTEQGDSAMYLCASSPLQGWNTEAFFGQGTRLTVV.

This clone has only one observation. V usage is TRBV20-1 and J usage is TRBJ2-7; D uncertain. The CDR3 extends over 11 amino acids. Trimming stripped 5 bases from V and 3 bases from J, with 8 bases between. The V gene's germline CDR1 is DFQATT and CDR2 SNEGSKA (reference sequence). The CDR3, as DNA: TGCAGTGCTCGTGACAACTACGAGCAGTACTTC. Encoded protein: CSARDNYEQYF.

This chain uses TRBV21-1 with TRBJ1-4; TRBD1 is taken as the D call from the table, unchecked against the DNA. TRBV21-1 is noted as a pseudogene. This CDR3 is built from 14 residues. The CDR3 reads CASSQGQDCEKLFF. The CDR3 nucleotides read TGTGCCAGCAGCCAGGGACAAGATTGCGAAAAACTGTTTTTT.

The gene calls are TRBV18 and TRBJ2-1; TRBD2 aligns across 13 bases. The CDR3 has 17 amino acids. With V trimmed by 0 bases and J by 5 bases, 4 bases remained unmatched. From germline, CDR1 is KGHSH and CDR2 LQKENI. CDR3 nucleotides: TGTGCCAGCTCACCACCAGGACTAGCGGGGGTTGACAATGAGCAGTTCTTC. Its translation: CASSPPGLAGVDNEQFF.

In its sample, this clone was seen once. This chain connects TRBV5-1 to TRBJ1-6, with 7 bases aligning to TRBD1. This CDR3 has 16 residues. From germline, CDR1 is SGHRS and CDR2 YFSETQ. V shed 0 bases and J 10 bases; nucleotides not matched to a gene: 10. CDR3 coding DNA: TGCGCCAGCAGCTTGGTATTGCAGGGGGTTGGATCACCCCTCCACTTT. The encoded protein is CASSLVLQGVGSPLHF.